These 19 T cell receptor beta chains were sequenced from one sample in a study of shared clonotypes between healthy human individuals. Repertoires were generated with immunoSEQ multiplex PCR, while TCRdb's copy carries only in-frame clones and drops some. The sample holds around 2,000,000 clones; roughly 94% are singletons and the top ten take approximately 0.13%. Sequences were obtained from naive CD4+ T cells sorted from blood. The subset was: CD45RA+ positively selected. The receptors derive from a man between 18 and 35 years old in good health.

The chain carries TRBV6-5 and TRBJ2-7; 7 bases agree with TRBD2. This CDR3 comprises 15 residues. Germline CDR1 reads MNHEY; CDR2 reads SVGAGI. The trim removed 5 bases at V and 6 bases at J, leaving 13 bases unmatched. The CDR3, as DNA: TGTGCCAGCAGTCCACCCAGCGGGATCTTTGCCGAGCAGTACTTC. It codes for CASSPPSGIFAEQYF.

V and J are TRBV19 and TRBJ1-6, with 7 bases identical to TRBD1. Looked up from germline, CDR1 is LNHDA and CDR2 is SQIVND (reference sequence). V shed 6 bases, J shed 7 bases, and the junction held 9 bases outside the gene matches. CDR3 length equals 15 residues. The CDR3 is CASSDAGGLNSPLHF. In nucleotides, the CDR3 is TGTGCCAGTAGCGACGCAGGGGGGCTCAATTCACCCCTCCACTTT.

The chain joins TRBV19 to TRBJ2-5; D unresolved. Germline V CDR1 and CDR2: LNHDA, SQIVND (reference sequence). This CDR3 region has 13 residues. Trimming took off 4 bases at V and 0 bases at J, with 6 bases between the two ends. Written as DNA, the CDR3 is TGTGCCAGTAGTAGGCGGTACCAAGAGACCCAGTACTTC. Protein: CASSRRYQETQYF.

This sequence joins TRBV19 and TRBJ2-5, with a tentative D call TRBD2 (6 bases). This CDR3 is 12 amino acids long. V lost 8 bases to trimming and J lost 4 bases, with 11 bases between them. Germline V gene data show CDR1 as LNHDA and CDR2 as SQIVND (reference sequence). CDR3 in amino acids: CASQNSGETQYF. The CDR3 DNA sequence: TGTGCCAGTCAGAATAGCGGAGAGACCCAGTACTTC.

The chain uses TRBV18 and TRBJ2-7; TRBD1 agrees at 11 bases. The CDR3 is made up of 15 amino acids. Germline assignment: CDR1 KGHSH and CDR2 LQKENI. Trimming at V came to 2 bases and at J to 4 bases, leaving 4 bases not matched to a gene. The CDR3 nucleotides are TGTGCCAGCTCACCAGGACAGGGGGCTGGATACGAGCAGTACTTC. Translating it yields CASSPGQGAGYEQYF.

The chain combines TRBV5-1 with TRBJ2-1; 9 nucleotides line up with TRBD2. Trimming cost V 7 bases and J 9 bases; bases outside gene matches: 11. This CDR3 is built from 14 residues. Germline lookup yields CDR1 SGHRS and CDR2 YFSETQ. The CDR3 DNA sequence: TGCGCCAGCGACCCTACCGGGACTAGCATTGAGCAGTTCTTC. As protein: CASDPTGTSIEQFF.

The chain has TRBV7-2 and TRBJ1-5; tentatively, D is TRBD1 (6 bases). Trimming left V 5 bases short and J 2 bases short, with 16 bases between. The CDR3 contains 16 residues. CDR1 is SGHTA, CDR2 FQGNSA, per germline. In DNA form, the CDR3 reads TGTGCCAGCAGCATTACCCCGGGGGCAGGCAATCAGCCCCAGCATTTT. Translation gives CASSITPGAGNQPQHF.

The chain links TRBV5-6 to TRBJ2-1; a weak D match, TRBD2 (5 bases). The V gene's germline CDR1 is SGHDT and CDR2 YYEEEE. The CDR3 totals 15 residues. Between the trimmed V and J ends, which lost 2 bases and 8 bases, there was a span of 17 bases. The DNA for the CDR3 is TGTGCCAGCAGCTTCGGGGTGTTTGCTTTTTATGAGCAGTTCTTC. Translating gives CASSFGVFAFYEQFF.

This clone appeared a few times. The identical CDR3 is also encoded by other nucleotide sequences in the sample. V and J are TRBV18 and TRBJ1-2; 8 bases are shared with TRBD1. Per the germline V gene, CDR1 is KGHSH and CDR2 is LQKENI. This CDR3 has 13 residues. V lost 3 bases and J lost 4; bases outside the gene matches: 1. CDR3 amino acids: CASSPGQGYGYTF. CDR3 nucleotide sequence: TGTGCCAGCTCACCCGGACAGGGCTATGGCTACACCTTC.

The table lists this clone with a count of one. The chain has TRBV18 and TRBJ1-5, with 8 bases identical to TRBD1. The CDR3 extends over 17 amino acids. CDR1 is KGHSH and CDR2 is LQKENI in the germline V gene. Unmatched junction bases numbered 9, after V lost 5 bases and J lost 0 bases. The CDR3, as DNA: TGTGCCAGCTCAGAACGGGGACAGGCAAATAGCAATCAGCCCCAGCATTTT. It encodes CASSERGQANSNQPQHF.

Written as DNA, the CDR3 is TGCGCCAGCAGTACAGGGGCGTCAGAGACCCAGTACTTC. It is translated as CASSTGASETQYF. This chain joins TRBV5-1 and TRBJ2-5; 7 bases align to TRBD1. This CDR3 has 13 amino acids. Germline-derived CDR1 and CDR2 are SGHRS and YFSETQ. The trim removed 5 bases at V and 4 bases at J, leaving 5 bases unmatched. Filled out from reference TRBV5-1 and TRBJ2-5, the complete variable domain reads KAGVTQTPRYLIKTRGQQVTLSCSPISGHRSVSWYQQTPGQGLQFLFEYFSETQRNKGNFPGRFSGRQFSNSRSEMNVSTLELGDSALYLCASSTGASETQYFGPGTRLLVL.

The chain joins TRBV30 to TRBJ2-1; maybe TRBD2 (5 bases). Germline V lookup: CDR1 GTSNPN, CDR2 SVGIG (reference sequence). Trimming left V 1 base short and J 13 bases short, with 11 bases between. The CDR3 loop spans 11 amino acids. DNA of the CDR3: TGTGCCTGGAGTGCTGTCCTAGCTCAGTTCTTC. It encodes CAWSAVLAQFF.

The chain links TRBV7-2 to TRBJ2-7; 8 bases are shared with TRBD2. V trimming: 1 base; J trimming: 6 bases; junction bases outside the gene matches: 5. Germline V CDR1 and CDR2: SGHTA, FQGNSA. The length of the CDR3 is 14 residues. CDR3 protein: CASSLEAGVTEQYF. DNA of the CDR3: TGTGCCAGCAGCTTAGAAGCGGGAGTAACCGAGCAGTACTTC.

The chain carries TRBV7-2 and TRBJ2-7; 11 nucleotides agree with TRBD1. From germline, CDR1 is SGHTA and CDR2 FQGNSA. The CDR3 contains 16 residues. V lost 5 bases, J lost 3 bases, and 9 bases stayed unmatched. This CDR3 is CASSPRLGQGVYEQYF. CDR3 in DNA: TGTGCCAGCAGCCCCCGTCTGGGACAGGGGGTCTACGAGCAGTACTTC.

This chain connects TRBV29-1 to TRBJ1-4, with D tentatively TRBD1 (5 bases). The CDR3 loop spans 15 amino acids. The V gene's germline CDR1 is SQVTM and CDR2 ANQGSEA. Between the trimmed V and J ends, which lost 6 bases and 2 bases, there was a span of 16 bases. The CDR3 DNA sequence: TGCAGCGTGTCGGGGGAAATGGGGACTAATGAAAAACTGTTTTTT. It specifies CSVSGEMGTNEKLFF.

A word on this clone: Other nucleotide sequences in the sample specify the same CDR3. The J gene is TRBJ2-7, the V gene TRBV19, with D possibly being TRBD1 (5 bases). The CDR3 has 15 amino acids. The ends were cut back, 3 bases at V and 2 bases at J, with 14 bases in the middle. Germline CDR1 and CDR2: LNHDA and SQIVND (reference sequence). The CDR3 loop is CASSIQGKGTYEQYF. CDR3 bases: TGTGCCAGTAGTATTCAGGGTAAGGGGACCTACGAGCAGTACTTC.

The genes are TRBV10-3 and TRBJ2-2; perhaps D is TRBD1 or TRBD2 (5 bases each). The CDR3 consists of 13 residues. V was clipped by 6 bases and J by 7 bases, with 12 bases between them. Germline CDR1 is ENHRY and CDR2 is SYGVKD. In nucleotides, the CDR3 is TGTGCCATCAGGGTCAGGGAGATCGGGGAGCTGTTTTTT. Protein product: CAIRVREIGELFF.

As concerns this clone: Other DNA sequences in this specimen translate into the identical CDR3. CDR3 in DNA: TGTGCCAGCAGCTTGGACAGGGGGGGATACAATGAGCAGTTCTTC. This translates into CASSLDRGGYNEQFF. The V call is TRBV7-2, the J call TRBJ2-1, with 10 bases that match TRBD1. The germline gives CDR1 SGHTA, CDR2 FQGNSA. V lost 3 bases to trimming and J lost 4 bases; unmatched junction nucleotides: 3. The CDR3 spans 15 residues.

This sequence joins TRBV27 and TRBJ1-3; 7 positions match TRBD1. The CDR3 runs to 15 residues. The ends lost 5 bases at V and 4 bases at J; junction bases unmatched: 8. The germline V gene has CDR1 MNHEY and CDR2 SMNVEV (reference sequence). CDR3 nucleotide sequence: TGTGCCAGCAGTACGGACAGGCGGCTCGGAAACACCATATATTTT. It encodes CASSTDRRLGNTIYF.